This T cell receptor beta chain was recorded in a study of Tregs in tolerant kidney transplant recipients. Study-level results: Findings come from small patient numbers and require larger validation. No direct test of biological reproducibility was done here. Activated donor B cell expansion appeared to reveal the most relevant donor-specific TCRbeta repertoire.

Profiling relied on immunoSEQ multiplex PCR, and the TCRdb table lists in-frame clones only, not all of them. The sample has roughly 120,000 clones, about 90% seen once. Germline CDR1 SGHRS, CDR2 YFSETQ. The length of the CDR3 is 15 residues. Trimming pared 3 bases from V and 2 bases from J, leaving 14 bases between. Concerning this clone: Its cognate antigen is unknown.

Unstimulated regulatory T cells (CD4+CD25+CD127-), CD4+CD25- non-regulatory cells, CD4 and CD8 cells were FACS-sorted from thawed PBMCs. The clonotype originates from a human donor in good health. Sequences were obtained from CD4+ T cells from blood. The chain carries TRBV5-1 and TRBJ2-5, with a weak D call TRBD1 (6 bases). CDR3 DNA: TGCGCCAGCAGCTCCGGGACACCTAATCAAGAGACCCAGTACTTC. Its translation: CASSSGTPNQETQYF.